This T cell receptor (delta chain) stems from a study of fetal and pediatric gammadelta thymocytes (dated by TCRdb to 2021 to 2024). Study-level background: The bulk gammadelta thymocyte repertoires, which combined previously published data with newly generated, unpublished data, were used to reinforce a single-cell study of gammadelta thymocyte development. A total of around 10 subjects, comprising 3 fetal thymus donors and 7 pediatric thymus donors, were covered by the bulk gammadelta thymocyte repertoire set. Bulk TCR repertoire data were included to raise the number of subjects and reinforce the CDR3 publicity analysis. Previously published data (refs 27,28) and unpublished data were combined in the bulk gammadelta thymocyte repertoires.

Sequencing instrument: Illumina MiSeq. Turning to the authors' computational methods: For the publicity analysis, the Vgamma9Vdelta2 and nonVgamma9Vdelta2 bulk CDR3 files from each subject were merged to form one combined repertoire per subject. Using base R and dplyr, each CDR3 amino acid sequence was checked across 9 single-cell datasets and about 10 bulk repertoires to give a publicity score ranging from 0 to 19. In TCRdb, clones were called once more from the public reads by CATT, and rows of identical DNA were later combined. The V and J calls reflect TCRdb's pipeline rather than the authors' work. In this sample the table shows some 1,200 delta-chain clones, just over 35% of which occur a single time. Jointly, the top ten make up more than 6% of the sample. V drops 7 bases and J drops 0 bases, leaving 27 bases in between. From the cysteine through the phenylalanine, the CDR3 covers 19 amino acids. The CDR3 DNA has 57 bases and is translated from base 1. The germline V gene provides CDR1 TSWWSYY and CDR2 QGS.

Beyond this particular receptor, the publication reports: Compared with post-natal repertoires, fetal gammadelta thymocyte repertoires had previously been reported to be enriched for TRDV2, TRGV8 and TRGV9 usage, low N additions and public CDR3s.

Staining of thymocytes was performed with Zombie NIR viability dye and with antibodies against CD3 (UCHT1), TCRgammadelta (11F2), TCRVgamma9 (IMMU360) and TCRVdelta2 (IMMU389). Bulk TRD and TRG CDR3 repertoires were generated separately from sorted Vgamma9Vdelta2 and nonVgamma9Vdelta2 gammadelta thymocytes of human fetal and pediatric thymuses. In Belgium, pediatric thymus tissue was obtained from children undergoing cardiac surgery. The pediatric thymus donors in the study ranged in age from about 1 to 11 years. Thymic cell suspensions were prepared from fetal and post-natal thymuses as described previously. NonVgamma9Vdelta2 thymocytes were sorted as CD3+ gammadeltaTCR+ cells lacking the Vgamma9+Vdelta2+ phenotype. A FACS Aria III cell sorter (BD Biosciences) was used for cell sorting. By share, this clone ranks as large (0.1 to 1%). The clone's antigen remains unknown. The sample holds no much larger clone one base away, and base qualities are not on file.

Sequenced sample: non-Vgamma9Vdelta2 gamma-delta T cells from the thymus. Reading the label with the study, this specimen's cell subset or site is: CD3+gammadeltaTCR+ thymocytes not co-expressing Vgamma9 and Vdelta2. The TCR originated in a child who underwent cardiac surgery and was recorded as healthy. This chain joins TRDV1 to TRDJ1; confidence is insufficient to name the D gene. The DNA sequence is given as TGTGCTCTTGTCCCTTTTCTCCGCCGCCCAGGCGAGTACACCGATAAACTCATCTTT. It codes for CALVPFLRRPGEYTDKLIF.